This T cell receptor (beta chain) emerged from a study of CD8+ T cells in alopecia areata. Overall study context: Tofacitinib was taken orally by treated patients, and the dose was 5 to 10 mg twice daily. General study results and limits: A great number of expanded lesional clones endured in scalp and blood during tofacitinib.

Note on this clone: Its antigen is not known. Within the sample, other DNA sequences also encode this same CDR3.

TCR sequencing used cDNA made by reverse transcription of extracted RNA. The method was immunoSEQ multiplex PCR; TCRdb's version includes in-frame clones alone and lacks a portion of them. This sample has 200,000 to 250,000 clones, with roughly three fifths found just once. Treatment reported: oral pan-JAK inhibitor, 5-10 mg twice daily. Collection of lesional scalp punch biopsies and peripheral blood was performed in alopecia areata patients. Germline V gene data show CDR1 as SGHTA and CDR2 as FQGNSA. The length of the CDR3 is 14 residues. V dropped 5 bases and J dropped 1 base, with 11 bases sitting between them.

The rearrangement uses TRBV7-2 and TRBJ1-1; D is unclear. This clonotype was obtained from a human donor with alopecia areata. The material sequenced was CD4+ T cells sorted from blood, taken at week 44, from a patient treated with tofacitinib. The CDR3 coding sequence is TGTGCCAGCAGCCTTGGACGGAAGAACACTGAAGCTTTCTTT. Protein product: CASSLGRKNTEAFF.